Shown below are 31 T cell receptor beta chains from a single sample sequenced in a study of CD8 T cells in Susac syndrome. RNA in amounts of roughly 0.5 to 1 ug was reverse transcribed with random hexamers. TCRdb reanalysed the immunoSEQ multiplex PCR reads using MiXCR and keeps one entry per CDR3 protein. The sample consists of approximately 110,000 distinct CDR3 sequences, around 94% of them appearing once. Source material: CD4+ T cells from PBMCs. Receptor source: a human donor in good health.

This chain connects TRBV4-3 to TRBJ2-7; tentative D call: TRBD1 (6 bases). In germline, CDR1 is LGHNA, CDR2 YSLEER. V was trimmed by 1 base and J by 1 base, leaving 11 bases between them. This CDR3 comprises 15 residues. The CDR3: CASSQGQDSSYEQYF. For the CDR3, the DNA is TGCGCCAGCAGCCAAGGACAGGACAGTTCCTACGAGCAGTACTTC.

The J gene is TRBJ2-3, the V gene TRBV3-1, with 10 bases identical to TRBD2. The germline CDR1 and CDR2 sequences are LGHDT and YNNKEL (reference sequence). The ends lost 5 bases at V and 6 bases at J; junction bases unmatched: 11. The CDR3 has 16 amino acids. For the CDR3, the DNA is TGTGCCAGCAGCACTCTAGCGGGAGTACCCTCCGATACGCAGTATTTT. Translation: CASSTLAGVPSDTQYF.

This sequence joins TRBV6-6 and TRBJ2-5; D is uncertain. Trimming took off 3 bases at V and 4 bases at J, with 3 bases between the two ends. The germline CDR1 and CDR2 sequences are MNHNY and SVGAGI (reference sequence). CDR3 length: 11 amino acids. CDR3 loop: CASSYPETQYF. CDR3 in DNA: TGTGCCAGCAGTTATCCAGAGACCCAGTACTTC.

V and J are TRBV20-1 and TRBJ2-1; D gene ambiguous. The CDR3 is made up of 16 amino acids. Trimming pared 1 base from V and 1 base from J, leaving 14 bases between. The germline gives CDR1 DFQATT, CDR2 SNEGSKA (reference sequence). DNA for the CDR3: TGCAGTGCTAGAGTGGGCAGCAAGGGTTCCTACAATGAGCAGTTCTTC. Translating gives CSARVGSKGSYNEQFF.

The gene calls are TRBV29-1 and TRBJ2-1, with 8 bases that match TRBD1. The CDR3 consists of 15 residues. With V trimmed by 7 bases and J by 0 bases, 8 bases remained unmatched. Looked up from germline, CDR1 is SQVTM and CDR2 is ANQGSEA. The CDR3 reads CSAYGDRSSYNEQFF. The CDR3 DNA follows: TGCAGCGCGTACGGGGACAGGAGCTCCTACAATGAGCAGTTCTTC.

V is TRBV7-2 and J is TRBJ2-5; weak D call: TRBD2 (6 bases). Germline loops: CDR1 SGHTA, CDR2 FQGNSA. The CDR3 is 14 amino acids. The ends were cut back, 5 bases at V and 5 bases at J, with 15 bases in the middle. The CDR3 is CASSVSGGQETQYF. CDR3 DNA: TGTGCCAGCAGCGTTAGTGGAGGGCAGGAGACCCAGTACTTC.

CDR3 DNA: TGTGCCAGCAGTGAGGGGACACGTAACAATGAGCAGTTCTTC. The encoded protein is CASSEGTRNNEQFF. The V and J genes are TRBV6-4 and TRBJ2-1; possibly TRBD1 for D (6 bases). V lost 3 bases and J 5 bases, leaving 11 bases between the germline ends. CDR1 and CDR2 from the germline V gene are MRHNA and SNTAGT. The CDR3 extends over 14 amino acids.

CDR3: CASSQGGGLYF. The CDR3 region has the DNA TGTGCCAGCAGCCAAGGAGGTGGGCTGTACTTC. The rearrangement joins TRBV14 to TRBJ2-7; D unresolved. The CDR3 is made up of 11 amino acids. Between the trimmed V and J ends, which lost 1 base and 12 bases, there was a span of 10 bases. Germline CDR1 is SGHDN and CDR2 is FVKESK.

CDR3: CASSQNFLTSVKQYF. The CDR3 nucleotides are TGCGCCAGCAGCCAGAACTTTCTGACTAGCGTAAAGCAGTACTTC. The V gene is TRBV4-1, the J gene TRBJ2-7, with TRBD2 matching over 8 bases. The length of the CDR3 is 15 residues. Losses at the gene ends were 3 bases for V and 8 bases for J; bases not matched to a gene: 12. Germline V lookup: CDR1 MGHRA, CDR2 YSYEKL.

The V gene is TRBV12-3 or TRBV12-4, the J gene TRBJ2-6, with D unresolved. The CDR3 is made up of 15 amino acids. Between the trimmed V and J ends, which lost 5 bases and 2 bases, there was a span of 10 bases. CDR3 residues: CASSPARAGANVLTF. CDR3 DNA: TGTGCCAGCAGTCCCGCCCGGGCTGGGGCCAACGTCCTGACTTTC.

V gene TRBV10-3 combines with J gene TRBJ1-3; D remains ambiguous. This CDR3 is built from 14 residues. Germline CDR1 reads ENHRY; CDR2 reads SYGVKD. V was shortened by 3 bases and J by 2 bases, with 8 bases between the two germline ends. This CDR3 reads CAISEKTAGNTIYF. The CDR3 nucleotides are TGTGCCATCAGTGAAAAGACGGCTGGAAACACCATATATTTT.

The chain couples TRBV3-1 to TRBJ1-2, with D unresolved. Trimming removed 2 bases from V and 3 bases from J, with 13 bases in between. The CDR3 has 15 amino acids. Germline V gene lookup returns CDR1 LGHDT and CDR2 YNNKEL (reference sequence). The CDR3 nucleotides read TGTGCCAGCAGCCAAATTTGTCCGCCGCACTATGGCTACACCTTC. It translates to CASSQICPPHYGYTF.

Of note for this clonotype: One junction end disagrees with the germline gene, perhaps due to a read error. The V call is TRBV18, the J call TRBJ1-2, with D unclear. Germline V CDR1 and CDR2: KGHSH, LQKENI. The CDR3 extends over 12 amino acids. CDR3 in amino acids: CASSPDPNGYTF. The CDR3 nucleotides read TGCGCCAGCTCACCCGACCCGAATGGCTACACCTTC. The variable domain in full, completed from reference TRBV18 and TRBJ1-2, reads NAGVMQNPRHLVRRRGQEARLRCSPMKGHSHVYWYRQLPEEGLKFMVYLQKENIIDESGMPKERFSAEFPKEGPSILRIQQVVRGDSAAYFCASSPDPNGYTFGSGTRLTVV.

The chain combines TRBV10-2 with TRBJ2-2; maybe TRBD1 (5 bases). The V and J ends lost 5 bases and 6 bases respectively, with 16 bases between them. This CDR3 is built from 15 residues. CDR1 and CDR2 from the germline V gene are WSHSY and SAAADI. CDR3 region: CASSQGPRVAGELFF. CDR3 sequence (DNA): TGCGCCAGCAGTCAGGGTCCCCGAGTGGCCGGGGAGCTGTTTTTT.

The V call is TRBV5-1, the J call TRBJ2-7; D remains unclear. Germline-derived CDR1 and CDR2 are SGHRS and YFSETQ. V was clipped by 7 bases and J by 2 bases, with 13 bases between them. The CDR3 is made up of 13 amino acids. The CDR3 sequence: CASGISGAYEQYF. For the CDR3, the DNA is TGCGCCAGCGGGATTTCTGGTGCCTACGAGCAGTACTTC.

V usage is TRBV5-4 and J usage is TRBJ2-3; perhaps TRBD2 as D (6 bases). Trimming left V 5 bases short and J 5 bases short, with 15 bases between. Per germline, CDR1 SGHNT and CDR2 YYREEE (reference sequence). CDR3 size: 14 residues. The CDR3 region has the DNA TGTGCCAGCAGGCCAGGCCCGGAGGGAGATACGCAGTATTTT. Amino acids: CASRPGPEGDTQYF.

V gene TRBV25-1 combines with J gene TRBJ1-2, with D maybe TRBD1 (5 bases). The CDR3 has 15 residues. The V end lost 3 bases, the J end lost 2 bases, and 13 bases lay between the germline ends. CDR1 and CDR2 (germline): MGHDK, SYGVNS. The CDR3 nucleotides are TGTGCCAGCAGTGATCCCTCCGACAGCAACTATGGCTACACCTTC. Residues: CASSDPSDSNYGYTF.

The chain recombines TRBV27 with TRBJ2-5; D might be TRBD2 (5 bases). V shed 2 bases and J shed 5 bases, with 12 bases lying between them. The CDR3 consists of 14 residues. Germline CDR1 reads MNHEY; CDR2 reads SMNVEV (reference sequence). CDR3 sequence: CASSLMVGVETQYF. The CDR3, as DNA: TGTGCCAGCAGTTTAATGGTGGGAGTTGAGACCCAGTACTTC.

The CDR3 sequence is CASSSRHREQYF. The CDR3 region has the DNA TGTGCCAGCAGCTCCAGGCATCGGGAGCAGTACTTC. The J gene is TRBJ2-7, the V gene TRBV7-2; D not certain. The germline gives CDR1 SGHTA, CDR2 FQGNSA. The V gene lost 4 bases and the J gene lost 7 bases, with 11 bases spanning the gap. The length of the CDR3 is 12 residues.

V and J are TRBV18 and TRBJ1-1; no clear D. This CDR3 is 14 amino acids long. V lost 3 bases, J lost 0 bases, and 8 bases lay in between. Germline V gene data show CDR1 as KGHSH and CDR2 as LQKENI. For the CDR3, the DNA is TGTGCCAGCTCACCTAGAAACATGAACACTGAAGCTTTCTTT. Protein product: CASSPRNMNTEAFF.

This clonotype was detected only once. This chain uses TRBV11-2 with TRBJ2-7; TRBD2 matches 9 bases. CDR1 and CDR2 (germline): SGHAT, FQNNGV. Trimming cost V 0 bases and J 2 bases; bases outside gene matches: 11. The length of the CDR3 is 18 residues. The CDR3 DNA follows: TGTGCCAGCAGCTTAGATCAAAGGGGGCTAGCGGGAACCTACGAGCAGTACTTC. The encoded protein is CASSLDQRGLAGTYEQYF.

This clonotype has just one count. This rearrangement joins TRBV5-1 to TRBJ1-1; D possibly corresponds to TRBD1 (5 bases). The V and J ends lost 4 bases and 4 bases respectively, with 11 bases between them. The CDR3 has 13 residues. Germline-derived CDR1 and CDR2 are SGHRS and YFSETQ. The DNA for the CDR3 is TGCGCCAGCAGCGCCGACAGTGGCACTGAAGCTTTCTTT. This gives the protein CASSADSGTEAFF.

The V gene is TRBV19, the J gene TRBJ2-3; D perhaps matches TRBD1 (5 bases). The CDR3 is 11 residues long. CDR1 and CDR2 from the germline V gene are LNHDA and SQIVND (reference sequence). The V gene lost 7 bases and the J gene lost 7 bases, with 9 bases spanning the gap. The chain's CDR3 is CASTQGNTQYF. CDR3 DNA sequence: TGTGCCAGTACCCAGGGTAATACGCAGTATTTT.

The chain has TRBV23-1 and TRBJ1-5; TRBD1 aligns across 7 bases. TRBV23-1 is noted as an ORF with a role that remains uncertain. Trimming took 7 bases from V and 2 from J; bases not matched to a gene: 8. This CDR3 is 15 amino acids long. CDR3 protein: CASIYRDSGNQPQHF. The CDR3 nucleotides read TGCGCCAGCATTTACCGGGACAGTGGCAATCAGCCCCAGCATTTT.

V gene TRBV6-2 or TRBV6-3 combines with J gene TRBJ2-1; TRBD2 matches at 8 bases. This CDR3 is 14 amino acids long. After removal of 2 bases from V and 6 bases from J, the junction contained 3 bases not matched to a gene. From germline, CDR1 is MNHEY and CDR2 SVGEGT. The CDR3 nucleotides are TGTGCCAGCAGTTACGGGACTAGGCTCAATGAGCAGTTCTTC. Residues: CASSYGTRLNEQFF.

The V and J genes are TRBV20-1 and TRBJ2-7; TRBD1 matches at 9 bases. V shed 0 bases, J shed 2 bases, and the junction held 2 bases outside the gene matches. This CDR3 has 14 residues. Germline assignment: CDR1 DFQATT and CDR2 SNEGSKA (reference sequence). DNA for the CDR3: TGCAGTGCTAGAGAAGGGACAGGGACCTACGAGCAGTACTTC. The encoded protein is CSAREGTGTYEQYF.

This chain joins TRBV7-9 and TRBJ1-1; 7 bases line up with TRBD1. The CDR3 extends over 17 amino acids. Germline V gene sequence: CDR1 SEHNR, CDR2 FQNEAQ (reference sequence). Trimming removed 2 bases from V and 0 bases from J; junction bases left unmatched: 9. The CDR3 coding sequence is TGTGCCAGCAGCTTATACGGGACAGAAATAATGAACACTGAAGCTTTCTTT. Residues: CASSLYGTEIMNTEAFF.

The CDR3 spells CASSLGQGSTEAFF. CDR3 DNA sequence: TGCGCCAGCAGTCTGGGACAGGGCTCCACTGAAGCTTTCTTT. V usage is TRBV10-1 and J usage is TRBJ1-1; 9 bases are shared with TRBD1. This CDR3 region has 14 residues. J gave up 4 bases and V 5 bases, and 5 bases lay outside the gene matches. CDR1 and CDR2 from the germline V gene are WNHNN and SYGVQD (reference sequence).

This chain uses TRBV11-2 with TRBJ2-7, with a tentative D call TRBD1 (6 bases). The V gene's germline CDR1 is SGHAT and CDR2 FQNNGV. V lost 5 bases and J 4 bases, leaving 18 bases between the germline ends. The CDR3 is 15 residues long. CDR3 in amino acids: CASSLSTNRVYEQYF. In nucleotides, the CDR3 is TGTGCCAGCAGCCTTAGTACCAACAGGGTTTACGAGCAGTACTTC. The complete variable domain, with remaining parts taken from reference TRBV11-2 and TRBJ2-7, reads EAGVAQSPRYKIIEKRQSVAFWCNPISGHATLYWYQQILGQGPKLLIQFQNNGVVDDSQLPKDRFSAERLKGVDSTLKIQPAKLEDSAVYLCASSLSTNRVYEQYFGPGTRLTVT.

The V and J genes are TRBV10-3 and TRBJ2-3; no clear D gene. The germline V and J ends were trimmed by 4 bases and 2 bases, with 10 bases remaining between them. The germline V gene has CDR1 ENHRY and CDR2 SYGVKD. CDR3 length: 14 amino acids. The CDR3 DNA is TGTGCCATCAGTGGCGACACGTACACAGATACGCAGTATTTT. This translates into CAISGDTYTDTQYF.

The chain carries TRBV3-1 and TRBJ2-7; TRBD2 matches at 10 bases. V trimming: 3 bases; J trimming: 1 base; junction bases outside the gene matches: 12. The CDR3 length is 18 residues. Germline V gene lookup returns CDR1 LGHDT and CDR2 YNNKEL (reference sequence). The CDR3: CASSQGLVAGGRSYEQYF. CDR3 nucleotide sequence: TGTGCCAGCAGCCAGGGTTTGGTAGCGGGAGGTCGTTCCTACGAGCAGTACTTC.